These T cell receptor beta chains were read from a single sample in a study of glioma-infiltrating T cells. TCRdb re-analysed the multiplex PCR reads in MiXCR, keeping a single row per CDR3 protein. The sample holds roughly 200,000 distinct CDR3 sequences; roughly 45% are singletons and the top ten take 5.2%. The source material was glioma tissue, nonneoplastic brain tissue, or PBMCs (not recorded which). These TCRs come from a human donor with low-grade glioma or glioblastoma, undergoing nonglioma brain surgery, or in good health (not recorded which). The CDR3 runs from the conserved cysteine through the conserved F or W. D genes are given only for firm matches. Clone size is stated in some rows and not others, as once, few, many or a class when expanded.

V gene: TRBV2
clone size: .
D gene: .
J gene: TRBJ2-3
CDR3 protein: CASRMAPTSTDTQYF
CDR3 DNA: TGTGCCAGCAGGATGGCGCCGACTAGCACAGATACGCAGTATTTT

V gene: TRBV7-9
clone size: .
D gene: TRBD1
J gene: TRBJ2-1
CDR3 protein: CASSDGQGAYNEQFF
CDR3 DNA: TGTGCCAGCAGCGACGGACAGGGGGCCTACAATGAGCAGTTCTTC

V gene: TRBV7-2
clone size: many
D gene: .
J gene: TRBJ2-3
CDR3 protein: CASSPFGQSTDTQYF
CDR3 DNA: TGTGCCAGCAGCCCTTTCGGACAGTCCACAGATACGCAGTATTTT

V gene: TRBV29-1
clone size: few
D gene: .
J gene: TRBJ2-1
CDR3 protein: CRSINEQFF
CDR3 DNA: TGCAGGTCAATCAATGAGCAGTTCTTC

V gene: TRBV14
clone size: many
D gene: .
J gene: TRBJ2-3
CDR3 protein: CASQPTDTQYF
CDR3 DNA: TGTGCCAGTCAGCCGACAGATACGCAGTATTTT

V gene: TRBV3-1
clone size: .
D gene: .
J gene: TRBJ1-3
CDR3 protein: CASSVGGWKTGSGNTIYF
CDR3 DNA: TGTGCCAGCAGCGTAGGAGGATGGAAGACAGGCTCTGGAAACACCATATATTTT

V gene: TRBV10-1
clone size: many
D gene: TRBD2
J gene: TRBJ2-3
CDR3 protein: CASSENWLAGDTQYF
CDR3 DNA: TGCGCCAGCAGTGAGAATTGGCTAGCGGGAGATACGCAGTATTTT

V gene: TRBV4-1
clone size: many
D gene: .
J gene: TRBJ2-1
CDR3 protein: CASTRGNEQFF
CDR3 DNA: TGCGCCAGCACCAGGGGTAATGAGCAGTTCTTC

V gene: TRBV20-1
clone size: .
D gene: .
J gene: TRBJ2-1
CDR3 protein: CSASTLRSSYNEQFF
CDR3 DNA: TGCAGTGCTAGCACACTCCGGAGCTCATACAATGAGCAGTTCTTC

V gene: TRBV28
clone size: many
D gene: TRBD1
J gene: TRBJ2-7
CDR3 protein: CASSFFGQGRGLEQYF
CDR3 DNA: TGTGCCAGCAGTTTCTTCGGACAGGGAAGGGGTTTGGAGCAGTACTTC

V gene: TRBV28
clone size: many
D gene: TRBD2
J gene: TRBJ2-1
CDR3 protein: CASSFAGEVMPAYNEQFF
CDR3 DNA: TGTGCCAGCAGCTTCGCGGGAGAAGTAATGCCGGCGTACAATGAGCAGTTCTTC

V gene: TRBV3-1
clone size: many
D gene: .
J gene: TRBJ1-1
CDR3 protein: CASSERTVAEAFF
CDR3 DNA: TGTGCCAGCAGCGAAAGGACAGTTGCTGAAGCTTTCTTT

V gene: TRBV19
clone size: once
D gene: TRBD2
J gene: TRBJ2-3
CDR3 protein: CPSSTRTRSADTQYF
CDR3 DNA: TGTCCCAGTAGTACACGGACTAGGTCGGCGGATACGCAGTATTTT

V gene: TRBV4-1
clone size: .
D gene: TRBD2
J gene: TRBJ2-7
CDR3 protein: CASSQALAGVSLREQYF
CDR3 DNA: TGCGCCAGCAGCCAAGCCCTAGCGGGAGTGAGCTTGAGAGAGCAGTACTTC

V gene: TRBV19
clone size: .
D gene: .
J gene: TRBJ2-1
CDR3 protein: CASMKQDGSYNEQFF
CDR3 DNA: TGTGCCAGTATGAAGCAGGACGGGAGTTACAATGAGCAGTTCTTC

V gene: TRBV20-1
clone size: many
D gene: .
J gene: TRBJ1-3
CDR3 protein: CSASQTAGLGNTIYF
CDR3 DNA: TGCAGTGCTAGCCAAACGGCAGGGTTAGGAAACACCATATATTTT

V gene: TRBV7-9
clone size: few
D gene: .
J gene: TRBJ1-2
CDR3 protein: CASSLVREPYGYTF
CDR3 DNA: TGTGCCAGCAGCTTAGTGCGGGAACCCTATGGCTACACCTTC

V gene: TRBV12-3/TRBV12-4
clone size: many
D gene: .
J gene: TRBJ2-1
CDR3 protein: CASSRDWSSYNEQFF
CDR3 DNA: TGTGCCAGCAGCAGAGACTGGAGCTCCTACAATGAGCAGTTCTTC

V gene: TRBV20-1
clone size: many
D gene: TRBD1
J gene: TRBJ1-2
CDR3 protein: CSATPGDWRRGHGYTF
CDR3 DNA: TGCAGTGCCACGCCGGGGGACTGGAGGAGGGGGCATGGCTACACCTTC

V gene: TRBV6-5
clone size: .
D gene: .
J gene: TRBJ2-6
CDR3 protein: CASSYFTAGSASGANVLTF
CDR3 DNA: TGTGCCAGCAGTTATTTTACAGCAGGGTCTGCCTCTGGGGCCAACGTCCTGACTTTC

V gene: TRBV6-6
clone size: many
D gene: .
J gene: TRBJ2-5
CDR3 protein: CASSYSTPWETQYF
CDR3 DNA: TGTGCCAGCAGTTACTCGACACCTTGGGAGACCCAGTACTTC

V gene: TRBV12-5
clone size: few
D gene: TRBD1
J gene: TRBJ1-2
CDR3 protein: CASGSTTGKRGYTF
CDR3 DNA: TGTGCTAGTGGTTCAACGACAGGGAAGAGAGGCTACACCTTC

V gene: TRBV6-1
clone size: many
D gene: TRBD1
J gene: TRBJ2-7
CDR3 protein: CASRYSRGHYEQYF
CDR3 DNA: TGTGCCAGCAGGTATAGCAGGGGGCACTACGAGCAGTACTTC

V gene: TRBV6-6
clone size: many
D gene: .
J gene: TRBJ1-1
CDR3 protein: CASSYISNTEAFF
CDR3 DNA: TGTGCCAGCAGTTACATCAGTAACACTGAAGCTTTCTTT

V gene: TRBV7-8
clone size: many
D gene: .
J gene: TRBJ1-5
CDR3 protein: CASSFYEGNNQPQHF
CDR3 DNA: TGTGCCAGCAGCTTCTACGAGGGGAACAATCAGCCCCAGCATTTT

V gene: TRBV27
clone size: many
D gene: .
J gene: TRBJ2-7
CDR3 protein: CASSFRQKLTHEQYF
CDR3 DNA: TGTGCCAGCAGTTTTAGGCAGAAGTTGACCCACGAGCAGTACTTC

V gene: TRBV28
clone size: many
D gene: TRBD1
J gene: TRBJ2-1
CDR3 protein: CASIPNPQGANEQFF
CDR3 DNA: TGTGCCAGCATCCCCAACCCCCAGGGGGCTAATGAGCAGTTCTTC

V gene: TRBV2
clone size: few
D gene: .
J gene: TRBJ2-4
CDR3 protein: CASSVAKNIQYF
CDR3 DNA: TGTGCCAGCTCGGTAGCCAAAAACATTCAGTACTTC

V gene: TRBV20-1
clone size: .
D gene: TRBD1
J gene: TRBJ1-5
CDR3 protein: CSAGTGNKPQHF
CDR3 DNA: TGCAGTGCCGGGACAGGGAATAAGCCACAGCATTTT

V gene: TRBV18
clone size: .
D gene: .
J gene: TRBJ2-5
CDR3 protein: CASSRTEAETQYF
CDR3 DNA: TGTGCCAGCTCACGGACAGAGGCGGAGACCCAGTACTTC

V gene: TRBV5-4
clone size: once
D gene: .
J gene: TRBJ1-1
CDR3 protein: CPSRSRDEAFF
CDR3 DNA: TGTCCCAGCAGGAGCAGGGATGAAGCTTTCTTT

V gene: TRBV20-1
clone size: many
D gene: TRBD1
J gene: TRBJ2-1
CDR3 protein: CSANPHRTGYNEQFF
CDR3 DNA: TGCAGTGCTAACCCACACCGGACAGGCTACAATGAGCAGTTCTTC

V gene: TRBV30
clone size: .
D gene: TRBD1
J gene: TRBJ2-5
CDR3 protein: CAWRARGRGETQYF
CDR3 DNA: TGTGCCTGGAGGGCCAGGGGGCGGGGAGAGACCCAGTACTTC

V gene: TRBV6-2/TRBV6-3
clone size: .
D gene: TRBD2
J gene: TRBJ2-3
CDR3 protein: CASRVAGTDTQYF
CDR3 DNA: TGTGCCAGCAGGGTAGCGGGAACAGATACGCAGTATTTT

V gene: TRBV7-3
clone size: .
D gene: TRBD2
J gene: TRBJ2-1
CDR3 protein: CASSSYGSAGGGDSEQFF
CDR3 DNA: TGTGCCAGCAGCTCCTATGGATCAGCGGGAGGTGGGGACAGTGAGCAGTTCTTC

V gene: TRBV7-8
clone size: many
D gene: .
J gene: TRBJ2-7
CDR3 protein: CASSLGGGYEQYF
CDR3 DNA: TGTGCCAGCAGCTTAGGGGGCGGATACGAGCAGTACTTC

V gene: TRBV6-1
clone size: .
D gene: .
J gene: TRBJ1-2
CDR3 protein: CASSPGRSYGYTF
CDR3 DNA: TGTGCCAGCAGTCCGGGCAGGAGCTATGGCTACACCTTC

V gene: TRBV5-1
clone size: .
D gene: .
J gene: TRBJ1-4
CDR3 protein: CASSFGPATNEKLFF
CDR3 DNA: TGCGCCAGCAGCTTCGGACCGGCAACTAATGAAAAACTGTTTTTT

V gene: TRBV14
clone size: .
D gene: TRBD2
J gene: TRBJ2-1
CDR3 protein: CASSHTAWGGNEQFF
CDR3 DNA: TGTGCCAGCAGCCACACCGCTTGGGGGGGAAATGAGCAGTTCTTC

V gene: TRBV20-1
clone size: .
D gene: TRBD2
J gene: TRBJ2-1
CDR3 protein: CSAAGLERVISNEQFF
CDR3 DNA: TGCAGTGCTGCGGGACTAGAGAGAGTGATATCCAATGAGCAGTTCTTC

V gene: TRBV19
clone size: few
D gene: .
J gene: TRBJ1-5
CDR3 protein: CATRNRYSNQPQHF
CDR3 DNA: TGTGCCACTCGAAACAGATATAGCAATCAGCCCCAGCATTTT

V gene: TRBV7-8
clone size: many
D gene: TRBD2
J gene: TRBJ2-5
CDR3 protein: CASSRLAGEETQYF
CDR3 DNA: TGTGCCAGCAGCAGACTAGCGGGAGAAGAGACCCAGTACTTC

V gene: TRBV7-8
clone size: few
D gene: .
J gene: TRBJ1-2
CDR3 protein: CASSLGGGNGYTF
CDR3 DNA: TGTGCCAGCAGCTTAGGGGGGGGAAATGGCTACACCTTC